Reported below is one T cell receptor beta chain. This specimen belongs to a study of blood T cell repertoires in COVID-19. About the research overall: From the United States, Italy and Spain came samples of acute and convalescent COVID-19. Nucleic acid was either cDNA or gDNA, and it came from T cells, B-cell-depleted T cells, or PBMCs.

Original processing notes: Using reference gene primer amplification, nucleated cell counts were estimated. Clones were read by immunoSEQ multiplex PCR, and TCRdb kept only the in-frame ones, dropping some. The V and J calls and clone size were taken over from that table, and D and trimming were inferred from the DNA. The table has roughly 130,000 clones, under 95% seen once; the top ten hold about 3.5%. Trimming stripped 1 base from V and 11 bases from J, with 14 bases between. This CDR3 is built from 13 residues. Germline CDR1 and CDR2: SGHAT and FQNNGV. The material sequenced was peripheral blood. This sequence originates from a man aged 50 or older with active COVID-19. This chain links TRBV11-2 with TRBJ1-1; D uncertain. The DNA of the CDR3 is TGTGCCAGCAGCTTAGGGCGGGTGATCGGGGCTTTCTTT. This encodes CASSLGRVIGAFF.